The rows below give T cell receptor beta chains drawn from one sample of a study of blood T cells in healthy people across ages. TCRdb analysed the 5' RACE reads with MiXCR anew, one entry per CDR3 protein. The sample shows 1 million or so distinct CDR3 sequences, 40% to 45% of them seen only once. The sequenced sample was blood. Every receptor here comes from a woman aged 55-69 years in good health. CDR3s include the opening cysteine and the closing phenylalanine or tryptophan. D genes are given only for firm matches. Size values are once, few and many counts, or a class for expanded clones, and some rows have none.

V	D	size	J	CDR3	DNA
TRBV29-1	NA	NA	TRBJ2-3	CSVEDGRDTQYF	TGCAGCGTTGAAGATGGACGCGATACGCAGTATTTT
TRBV27	TRBD2	NA	TRBJ2-1	CASSLLGGRRSYNEQFF	TGTGCCAGCAGTTTATTAGGCGGGAGAAGGTCCTACAATGAGCAGTTCTTC
TRBV20-1	NA	NA	TRBJ1-2	CSARAGRGYTF	TGCAGTGCTAGGGCGGGGCGTGGCTACACCTTC
TRBV9	NA	NA	TRBJ1-6	CASSATGSNSPLHF	TGTGCCAGCAGCGCGACAGGAAGTAATTCACCCCTCCACTTT
TRBV24-1	NA	many	TRBJ2-1	CATSFRDEQFF	TGTGCCACCAGTTTCAGGGATGAGCAGTTCTTC
TRBV10-3	TRBD2	NA	TRBJ2-7	CAISGGLAGIQSSYNEQYF	TGTGCCATCAGTGGGGGGCTAGCGGGAATTCAGAGCTCCTACAATGAGCAGTACTTC
TRBV2	NA	few	TRBJ2-5	CASRGERKETQYF	TGTGCCAGCAGGGGGGAGAGGAAAGAGACCCAGTACTTC
TRBV20-1	NA	NA	TRBJ2-7	CSAMTRTYEQYF	TGCAGTGCTATGACTAGAACCTACGAGCAGTACTTC
TRBV14	NA	NA	TRBJ1-5	CASSGELEQPQHF	TGTGCCAGCAGCGGGGAGTTGGAGCAGCCCCAGCATTTT
TRBV10-3	TRBD1	NA	TRBJ1-1	CAISQDRDTEAFF	TGCGCCATCAGTCAAGACAGGGACACTGAAGCTTTCTTT
TRBV5-1	TRBD2	few	TRBJ2-2	CASSRLTSGVNTGELFF	TGCGCCAGCAGCCGCCTTACTAGCGGGGTGAACACCGGGGAGCTGTTTTTT
TRBV7-7	NA	once	TRBJ2-1	CATGPGGARNEQFF	TGTGCTACCGGCCCAGGGGGGGCGCGCAATGAGCAGTTCTTC
TRBV6-5	TRBD2	many	TRBJ2-5	CASSTKWVAGKETQYF	TGTGCCAGCAGTACGAAATGGGTAGCGGGCAAAGAGACCCAGTACTTC
TRBV24-1	NA	NA	TRBJ2-1	CATSDFRDNEQFF	TGTGCCACCAGTGATTTCAGGGACAATGAGCAGTTCTTC
TRBV6-1	NA	once	TRBJ2-3	CASSARKGVYSTDTQYF	TGTGCCAGCAGTGCGAGAAAGGGAGTTTACAGCACAGATACGCAGTATTTT
TRBV7-9	NA	NA	TRBJ2-3	CASSDPRSGPNTDTQYF	TGTGCCAGCAGCGACCCCCGTAGCGGTCCGAACACAGATACGCAGTATTTT